The 20 T cell receptor beta chains in this list originate from one sample, sequenced in a study of T cell therapy after organ transplantation. Profiled with immunoSEQ multiplex PCR; TCRdb holds only in-frame clones, not every one. The sample carries about 20,000 clones, around 83% recorded once. Time point specified: 20-29 weeks after completion of therapy. For these TCRs, the target antigens are not known. The input for sequencing was CD8+ T cells from blood, taken after autologous CMV-specific T cell therapy. These receptor sequences come from a human patient who had received a solid organ transplant and had CMV disease. The graft donor may account for some of the T cells.

The V gene is TRBV7-8, the J gene TRBJ2-7; maybe TRBD1 (6 bases). The germline gives CDR1 SGHVS, CDR2 FQNEAQ. The CDR3 loop spans 14 amino acids. V gave up 5 bases and J gave up 3 bases, with 14 bases separating them. CDR3 DNA: TGTGCCAGCAGCCCAGGGGCGGCGGACTACGAGCAGTACTTC. It specifies CASSPGAADYEQYF.

CDR3 DNA: TGCAGCGTTGATTCTGGGTCCTACGAGCAGTACTTC. The encoded protein is CSVDSGSYEQYF. The genes are TRBV29-1 and TRBJ2-7; D is ambiguous. The CDR3 covers 12 residues. V gave up 3 bases and J gave up 1 base, with 7 bases separating them. Germline-derived CDR1 and CDR2 are SQVTM and ANQGSEA.

V usage is TRBV27 and J usage is TRBJ2-7, with D perhaps matching TRBD2 (7 bases). V was shortened by 2 bases and J by 4 bases, with 15 bases between the two germline ends. Germline values: CDR1 MNHEY, CDR2 SMNVEV (reference sequence). The CDR3 loop spans 15 amino acids. Here the CDR3 DNA reads TGTGCCAGCAGTTTACTGAAGGGGGGGCCTTACGAGCAGTACTTC. This gives the protein CASSLLKGGPYEQYF.

There are a few counts of this clone. The rearrangement links TRBV16 to TRBJ1-1; TRBD1 matches at 10 bases. The CDR3 has 21 residues. Germline CDR1 and CDR2: KGHSY and FQNENV. The V gene end was trimmed by 0 bases and the J gene end by 6 bases; junction bases not matched to a gene: 22. In nucleotides, the CDR3 is TGTGCCAGCAGCCAATCGGGGAAGAGACAGAAAAAGGGACAGGGGCTCGCTGAAGCTTTCTTT. Translated: CASSQSGKRQKKGQGLAEAFF.

V gene TRBV6-6 combines with J gene TRBJ2-1; TRBD2 agrees at 8 bases. This CDR3 has 16 residues. With V trimmed by 0 bases and J by 2 bases, 3 bases remained unmatched. Germline V gene data show CDR1 as MNHNY and CDR2 as SVGAGI (reference sequence). The CDR3 bases are TGTGCCAGCAGTTACTCCGCGGGAGGCCCCTACAATGAGCAGTTCTTC. Its translation is CASSYSAGGPYNEQFF.

The chain combines TRBV5-1 with TRBJ2-1; D possibly corresponds to TRBD2 (5 bases). Germline assignment: CDR1 SGHRS and CDR2 YFSETQ. Trimming took 0 bases from V and 8 from J, leaving 18 bases between them. The CDR3 sequence is 16 residues long. This chain's CDR3 is CASSLASSFPWDEQFF. CDR3 in DNA: TGCGCCAGCAGCTTGGCCTCTAGCTTCCCCTGGGATGAGCAGTTCTTC.

The CDR3 sequence is CASSPPGGGGTDTQYF. As DNA, the CDR3 is TGTGCCAGCAGCCCCCCTGGGGGGGGTGGCACAGATACGCAGTATTTT. The chain has TRBV7-8 and TRBJ2-3, with TRBD2 identical over 7 bases. The trim removed 5 bases at V and 1 base at J, leaving 9 bases unmatched. The CDR3 totals 16 residues. The germline V gene has CDR1 SGHVS and CDR2 FQNEAQ.

In its sample, this clone was seen once. The J gene is TRBJ1-3, the V gene TRBV4-1; 8 bases are a match to TRBD1. CDR1 is MGHRA and CDR2 is YSYEKL in the germline V gene. The CDR3 is 17 residues long. J gave up 2 bases and V 4 bases, and 10 bases lay outside the gene matches. CDR3 sequence (DNA): TGCGCCAGCAGCCGGGACCTGGGACAGGCTGCTGGAAACACCATATATTTT. The encoded protein is CASSRDLGQAAGNTIYF.

This clone was seen just once. The V call is TRBV6-1, the J call TRBJ1-1, with D possibly TRBD1 on 6 matching bases. Germline CDR1 MNHNS, CDR2 SASEGT. There are 13 residues in the CDR3. Trimming cost V 6 bases and J 3 bases, with 11 bases left between them. The CDR3, as DNA: TGTGCCAGCAGGAAGGGGGAGTACACTGAAGCTTTCTTT. This gives the protein CASRKGEYTEAFF.

This clone is deemed medium-sized. CDR3 amino acids: CASSPTWVHFF. CDR3 sequence (DNA): TGTGCCAGCAGCCCCACCTGGGTTCACTTCTTC. The chain employs TRBV5-8 and TRBJ2-1; unclear D gene. This CDR3 contains 11 residues. Germline CDR1 reads SGHTS; CDR2 reads YDEGEE. Trimming took 4 bases from V and 16 from J, leaving 15 bases between them.

This clone has only a few counts. The chain recombines TRBV6-5 with TRBJ1-5, with 8 bases matching TRBD1. The germline CDR1 and CDR2 sequences are MNHEY and SVGAGI. This CDR3 is 14 amino acids long. V was pared by 6 bases and J by 2 bases, with 3 bases of the junction left unmatched. The DNA of the CDR3 is TGTGCCAGCAGCTCGACAGGGGGCAATCAGCCCCAGCATTTT. The encoded protein is CASSSTGGNQPQHF.

The chain uses TRBV4-1 and TRBJ1-1; no firm D call. Trimming cost V 1 base and J 4 bases, with 13 bases left between them. This CDR3 is built from 15 residues. The V gene's germline CDR1 is MGHRA and CDR2 YSYEKL. The CDR3 DNA reads TGCGCCAGCAGCCAAGTGGAGGGCTCAGGCACTGAAGCTTTCTTT. This translates into CASSQVEGSGTEAFF.

The chain uses TRBV19 and TRBJ1-5, with D tentatively TRBD1 (5 bases). Germline values: CDR1 LNHDA, CDR2 SQIVND (reference sequence). V lost 5 bases and J 4 bases, leaving 15 bases between the germline ends. CDR3 length equals 15 residues. The CDR3 sequence is CASSLEGNSNQPQHF. Written as DNA, the CDR3 is TGTGCCAGTAGTCTGGAGGGGAACTCTAATCAGCCCCAGCATTTT.

This rearrangement joins TRBV29-1 to TRBJ2-1, with D perhaps matching TRBD1 (5 bases). Germline assignment: CDR1 SQVTM and CDR2 ANQGSEA. This CDR3 comprises 14 residues. V was clipped by 4 bases and J by 0 bases, with 10 bases between them. The CDR3 here is CSVGQTSSYNEQFF. CDR3 nucleotide sequence: TGCAGCGTTGGACAGACGAGCTCCTACAATGAGCAGTTCTTC.

V usage is TRBV5-1 and J usage is TRBJ1-2, with D uncertain. This CDR3 contains 16 residues. Trimming took 2 bases from V and 6 from J, leaving 20 bases between them. Germline lookup yields CDR1 SGHRS and CDR2 YFSETQ. The CDR3 protein is CASSLNREPTFHGYTF. CDR3 nucleotides: TGCGCCAGCAGCTTAAATCGGGAGCCCACGTTTCATGGCTACACCTTC.

This chain connects TRBV19 to TRBJ1-5; TRBD1 might be the D (5 bases). The CDR3 is 13 amino acids. Trimming stripped 10 bases from V and 0 bases from J, with 10 bases between. Germline CDR1 LNHDA, CDR2 SQIVND (reference sequence). The CDR3 spells CATDSNSNQPQHF. The CDR3 coding sequence is TGTGCCACTGACAGCAATAGCAATCAGCCCCAGCATTTT.

The chain links TRBV4-1 to TRBJ1-1; 7 bases are a match to TRBD1. The trim removed 7 bases at V and 1 base at J, leaving 6 bases unmatched. The CDR3 is made up of 14 amino acids. CDR1 is MGHRA and CDR2 is YSYEKL in the germline V gene. The CDR3 DNA sequence: TGCGCCAGCAAACAGGGACAGTCGAACACTGAAGCTTTCTTT. It translates to CASKQGQSNTEAFF.

The chain couples TRBV19 to TRBJ1-3; 8 nucleotides align to TRBD1. Germline values: CDR1 LNHDA, CDR2 SQIVND (reference sequence). CDR3 length: 15 residues. The ends lost 3 bases at V and 0 bases at J; junction bases unmatched: 1. CDR3 nucleotides: TGTGCCAGTAGTATGGGACAGGCCTCTGGAAACACCATATATTTT. This encodes CASSMGQASGNTIYF. The variable domain in full, completed from reference TRBV19 and TRBJ1-3, reads DGGITQSPKYLFRKEGQNVTLSCEQNLNHDAMYWYRQDPGQGLRLIYYSQIVNDFQKGDIAEGYSVSREKKESFPLTVTSAQKNPTAFYLCASSMGQASGNTIYFGEGSWLTVV.

The rearrangement uses TRBV9 and TRBJ1-2; D gene uncertain. The CDR3 loop spans 15 amino acids. CDR1 is SGDLS, CDR2 YYNGEE, per germline. V lost 0 bases, J lost 5 bases, and 14 bases lay in between. Here the CDR3 reads CASSVGAWGGYGYTF. Written as DNA, the CDR3 is TGTGCCAGCAGCGTAGGGGCATGGGGAGGATATGGCTACACCTTC. The complete variable domain, with remaining parts taken from reference TRBV9 and TRBJ1-2, reads DSGVTQTPKHLITATGQRVTLRCSPRSGDLSVYWYQQSLDQGLQFLIQYYNGEERAKGNILERFSAQQFPDLHSELNLSSLELGDSALYFCASSVGAWGGYGYTFGSGTRLTVV.

The genes are TRBV6-6 and TRBJ2-7, with 11 bases lining up with TRBD2. This CDR3 comprises 16 residues. Per germline, CDR1 MNHNY and CDR2 SVGAGI (reference sequence). The V segment lost 4 bases and the J segment 0 bases; nucleotides outside the gene matches: 5. The CDR3 sequence: CASSFIAGGPSYEQYF. In nucleotides, the CDR3 is TGTGCCAGCAGTTTCATAGCGGGAGGGCCCTCCTACGAGCAGTACTTC.